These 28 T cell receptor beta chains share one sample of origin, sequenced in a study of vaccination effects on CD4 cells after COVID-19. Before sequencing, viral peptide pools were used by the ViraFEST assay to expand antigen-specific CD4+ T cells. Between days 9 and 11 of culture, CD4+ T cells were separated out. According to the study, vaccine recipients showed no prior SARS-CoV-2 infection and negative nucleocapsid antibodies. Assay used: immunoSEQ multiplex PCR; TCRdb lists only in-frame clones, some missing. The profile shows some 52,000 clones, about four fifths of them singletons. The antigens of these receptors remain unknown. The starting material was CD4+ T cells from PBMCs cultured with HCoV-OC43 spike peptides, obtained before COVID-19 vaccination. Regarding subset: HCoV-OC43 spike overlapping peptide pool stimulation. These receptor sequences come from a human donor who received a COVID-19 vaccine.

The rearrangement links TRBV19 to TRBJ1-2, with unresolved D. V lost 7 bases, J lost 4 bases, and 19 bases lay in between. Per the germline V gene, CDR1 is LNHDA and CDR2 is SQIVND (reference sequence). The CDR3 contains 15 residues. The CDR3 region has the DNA TGTGCCAGTACTACGACCCAGTCCGAGCGCTATGGCTACACCTTC. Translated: CASTTTQSERYGYTF.

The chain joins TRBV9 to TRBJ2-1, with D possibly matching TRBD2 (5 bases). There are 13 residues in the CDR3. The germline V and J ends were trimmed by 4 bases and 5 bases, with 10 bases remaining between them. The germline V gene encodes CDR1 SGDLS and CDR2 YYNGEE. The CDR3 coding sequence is TGTGCCAGCAGCTTCGGGATGCACAATGAGCAGTTCTTC. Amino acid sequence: CASSFGMHNEQFF.

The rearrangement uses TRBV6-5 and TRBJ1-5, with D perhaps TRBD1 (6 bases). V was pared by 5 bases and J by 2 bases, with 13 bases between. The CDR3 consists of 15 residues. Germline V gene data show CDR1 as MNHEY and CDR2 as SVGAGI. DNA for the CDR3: TGTGCCAGCAGTAAACAGGGATTCGGCAATCAGCCCCAGCATTTT. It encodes CASSKQGFGNQPQHF.

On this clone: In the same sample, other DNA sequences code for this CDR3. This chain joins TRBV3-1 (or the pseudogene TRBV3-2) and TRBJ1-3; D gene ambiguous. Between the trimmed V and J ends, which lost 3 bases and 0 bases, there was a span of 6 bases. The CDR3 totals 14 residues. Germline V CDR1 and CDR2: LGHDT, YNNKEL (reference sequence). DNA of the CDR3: TGTGCCAGCAGCCAGCCAGGCTCTGGAAACACCATATATTTT. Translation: CASSQPGSGNTIYF.

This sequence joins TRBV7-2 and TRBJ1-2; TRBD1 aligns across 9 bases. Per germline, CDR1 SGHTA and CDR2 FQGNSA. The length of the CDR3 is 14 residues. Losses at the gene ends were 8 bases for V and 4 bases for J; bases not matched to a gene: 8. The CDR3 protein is CASFPGQGSYGYTF. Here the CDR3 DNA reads TGTGCCAGCTTTCCGGGACAGGGTAGCTATGGCTACACCTTC.

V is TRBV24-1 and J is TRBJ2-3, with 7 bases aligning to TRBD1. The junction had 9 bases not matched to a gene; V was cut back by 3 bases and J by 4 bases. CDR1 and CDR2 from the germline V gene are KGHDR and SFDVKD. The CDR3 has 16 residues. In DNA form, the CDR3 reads TGTGCCACCAGTGATCTGACAGGGAAGGGGGCAGATACGCAGTATTTT. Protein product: CATSDLTGKGADTQYF.

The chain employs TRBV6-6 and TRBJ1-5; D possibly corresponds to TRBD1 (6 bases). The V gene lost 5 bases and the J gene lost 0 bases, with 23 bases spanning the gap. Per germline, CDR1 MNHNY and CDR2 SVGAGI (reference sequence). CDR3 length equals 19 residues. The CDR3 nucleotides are TGTGCCAGCAGTCAGACAAATAGAGGGGGATTTTATAGCAATCAGCCCCAGCATTTT. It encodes CASSQTNRGGFYSNQPQHF.

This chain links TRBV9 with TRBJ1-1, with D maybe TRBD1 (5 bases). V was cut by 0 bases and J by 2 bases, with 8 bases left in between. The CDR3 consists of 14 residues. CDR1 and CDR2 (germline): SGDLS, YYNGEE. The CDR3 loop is CASSVDRFNTEAFF. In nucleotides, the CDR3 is TGTGCCAGCAGCGTAGACAGGTTTAACACTGAAGCTTTCTTT.

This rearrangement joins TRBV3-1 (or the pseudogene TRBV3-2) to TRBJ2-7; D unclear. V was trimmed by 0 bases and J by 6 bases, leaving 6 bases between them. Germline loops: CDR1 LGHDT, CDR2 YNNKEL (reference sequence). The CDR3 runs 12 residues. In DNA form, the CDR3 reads TGTGCCAGCAGCCAAGATTGCGGCGAGCAGTACGTC. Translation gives CASSQDCGEQYV.

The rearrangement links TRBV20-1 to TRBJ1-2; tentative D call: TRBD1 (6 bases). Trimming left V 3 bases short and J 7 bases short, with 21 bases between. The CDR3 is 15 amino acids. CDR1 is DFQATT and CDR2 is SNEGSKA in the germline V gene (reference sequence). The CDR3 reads CSASYLAGEDGGYTF. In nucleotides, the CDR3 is TGCAGTGCTAGTTATTTGGCAGGGGAGGACGGTGGCTACACCTTC.

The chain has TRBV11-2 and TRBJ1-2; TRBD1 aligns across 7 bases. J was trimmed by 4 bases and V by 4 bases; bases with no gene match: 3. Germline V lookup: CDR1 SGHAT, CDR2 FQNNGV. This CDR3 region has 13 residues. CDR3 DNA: TGTGCCAGCAGCTATGACAGGGTCTATGGCTACACCTTC. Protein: CASSYDRVYGYTF. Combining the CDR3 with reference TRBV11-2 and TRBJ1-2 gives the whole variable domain EAGVAQSPRYKIIEKRQSVAFWCNPISGHATLYWYQQILGQGPKLLIQFQNNGVVDDSQLPKDRFSAERLKGVDSTLKIQPAKLEDSAVYLCASSYDRVYGYTFGSGTRLTVV.

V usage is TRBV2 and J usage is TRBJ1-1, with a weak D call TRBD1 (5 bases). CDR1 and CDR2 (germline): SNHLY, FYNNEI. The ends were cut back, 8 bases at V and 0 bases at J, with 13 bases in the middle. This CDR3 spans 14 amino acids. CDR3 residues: CASSDSDMNTEAFF. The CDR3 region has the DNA TGTGCCAGCTCTGACAGCGACATGAACACTGAAGCTTTCTTT.

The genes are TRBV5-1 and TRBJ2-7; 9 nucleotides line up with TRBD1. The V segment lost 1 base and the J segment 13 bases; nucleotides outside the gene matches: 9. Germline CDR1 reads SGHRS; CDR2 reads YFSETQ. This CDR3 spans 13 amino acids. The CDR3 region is CASSLHRGRSGYV. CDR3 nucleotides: TGCGCCAGCAGCTTGCACAGGGGGCGAAGCGGTTACGTC.

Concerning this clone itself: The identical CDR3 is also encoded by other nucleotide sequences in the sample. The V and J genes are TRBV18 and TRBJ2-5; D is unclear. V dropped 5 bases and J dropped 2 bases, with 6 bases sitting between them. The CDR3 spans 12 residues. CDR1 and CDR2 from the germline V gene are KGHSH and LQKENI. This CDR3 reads CASSTRQETQYF. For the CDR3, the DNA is TGTGCCAGCTCAACGAGACAAGAGACCCAGTACTTC.

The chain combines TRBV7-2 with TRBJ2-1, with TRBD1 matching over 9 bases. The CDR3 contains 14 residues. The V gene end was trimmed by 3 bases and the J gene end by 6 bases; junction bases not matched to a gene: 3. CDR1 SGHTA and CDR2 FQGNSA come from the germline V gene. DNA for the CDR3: TGTGCCAGCAGCTTGGACAGGGGCAGCAATGAGCAGTTCTTC. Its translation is CASSLDRGSNEQFF.

CDR3 nucleotides: TGTGCCAGCAGCCAATCTCTACGAGAGACCCAGTACTTC. It is translated as CASSQSLRETQYF. The genes are TRBV7-3 and TRBJ2-5; no definite D call. V was trimmed by 5 bases and J by 4 bases, leaving 11 bases between them. The CDR3 is 13 amino acids. Per germline, CDR1 SGHTA and CDR2 FQGTGA.

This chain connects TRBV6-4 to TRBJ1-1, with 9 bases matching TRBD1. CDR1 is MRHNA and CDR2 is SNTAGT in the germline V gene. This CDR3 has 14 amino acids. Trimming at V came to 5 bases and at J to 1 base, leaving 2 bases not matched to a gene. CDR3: CASSSDRGNTEAFF. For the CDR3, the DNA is TGTGCCAGCAGTTCGGACAGGGGGAACACTGAAGCTTTCTTT.

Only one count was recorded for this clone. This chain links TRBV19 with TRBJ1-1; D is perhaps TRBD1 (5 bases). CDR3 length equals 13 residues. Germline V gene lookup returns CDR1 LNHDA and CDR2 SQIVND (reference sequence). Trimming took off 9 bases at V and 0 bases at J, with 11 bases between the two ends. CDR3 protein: CASPGPMNTEAFF. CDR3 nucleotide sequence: TGTGCCAGCCCGGGACCCATGAACACTGAAGCTTTCTTT.

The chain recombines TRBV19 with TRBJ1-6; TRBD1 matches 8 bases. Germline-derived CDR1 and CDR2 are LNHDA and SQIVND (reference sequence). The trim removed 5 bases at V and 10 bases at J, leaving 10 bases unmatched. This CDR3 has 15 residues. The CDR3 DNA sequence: TGTGCCAGTAGTCCCATCGACAGGGGCAGCTCACCCCTCCACTTT. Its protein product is CASSPIDRGSSPLHF.

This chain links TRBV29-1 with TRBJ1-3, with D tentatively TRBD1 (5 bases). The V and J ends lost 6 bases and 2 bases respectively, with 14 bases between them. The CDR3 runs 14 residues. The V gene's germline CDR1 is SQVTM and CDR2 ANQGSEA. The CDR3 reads CSVAGGAAGNTIYF. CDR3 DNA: TGCAGCGTCGCAGGCGGGGCGGCTGGAAACACCATATATTTT.

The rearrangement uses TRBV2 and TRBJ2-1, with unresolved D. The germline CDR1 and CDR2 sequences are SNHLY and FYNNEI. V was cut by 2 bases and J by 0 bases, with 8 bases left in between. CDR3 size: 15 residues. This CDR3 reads CASSELGNSYNEQFF. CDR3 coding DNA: TGTGCCAGCAGTGAATTGGGGAACTCCTACAATGAGCAGTTCTTC. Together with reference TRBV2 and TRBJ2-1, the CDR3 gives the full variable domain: EPEVTQTPSHQVTQMGQEVILRCVPISNHLYFYWYRQILGQKVEFLVSFYNNEISEKSEIFDDQFSVERPDGSNFTLKIRSTKLEDSAMYFCASSELGNSYNEQFFGPGTRLTVL.

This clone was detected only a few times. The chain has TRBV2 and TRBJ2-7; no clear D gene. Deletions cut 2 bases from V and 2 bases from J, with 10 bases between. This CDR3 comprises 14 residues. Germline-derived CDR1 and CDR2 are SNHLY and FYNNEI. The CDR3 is CASSERTQTYEQYV. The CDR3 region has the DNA TGTGCCAGCAGTGAACGGACGCAGACCTACGAGCAGTACGTC.

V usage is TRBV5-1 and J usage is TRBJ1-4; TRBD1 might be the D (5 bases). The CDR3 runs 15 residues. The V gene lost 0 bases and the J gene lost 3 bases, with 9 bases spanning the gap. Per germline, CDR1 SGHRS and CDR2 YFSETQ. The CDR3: CASSLEQGSNEKLFF. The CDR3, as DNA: TGCGCCAGCAGCTTGGAGCAGGGCTCTAATGAAAAACTGTTTTTT.

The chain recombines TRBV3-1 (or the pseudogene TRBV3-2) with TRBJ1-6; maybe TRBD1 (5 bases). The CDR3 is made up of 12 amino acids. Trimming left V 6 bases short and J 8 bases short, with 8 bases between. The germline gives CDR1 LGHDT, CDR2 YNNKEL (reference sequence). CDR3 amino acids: CASSPGYSPLHF. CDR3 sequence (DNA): TGTGCCAGCAGTCCAGGGTATTCACCCCTCCACTTT.

The CDR3 DNA follows: TGCGCCAGCAGCCCAGAGCCACCAGATCTTCATCAGTTCTTC. Its translation is CASSPEPPDLHQFF. The V gene is TRBV5-1, the J gene TRBJ2-1, with unresolved D. Trimming took 4 bases from V and 13 from J, leaving 21 bases between them. The CDR3 consists of 14 residues. CDR1 and CDR2 (germline): SGHRS, YFSETQ.

Written as DNA, the CDR3 is TGTGCCAGCTGGAGGACAGTCACCGGGGAGCTGTTTTTT. Its translation: CASWRTVTGELFF. This chain uses TRBV28 with TRBJ2-2, with D perhaps TRBD1 (6 bases). From germline, CDR1 is MDHEN and CDR2 SYDVKM. V was pared by 8 bases and J by 4 bases, with 11 bases between. The CDR3 has 13 residues.

The CDR3 here is CASSFAGETEAFF. In DNA form, the CDR3 reads TGTGCCAGCAGCTTCGCGGGGGAAACTGAAGCTTTCTTT. The V gene is TRBV7-2, the J gene TRBJ1-1; maybe TRBD1 (5 bases). The CDR3 is made up of 13 amino acids. Germline CDR1 SGHTA, CDR2 FQGNSA. V dropped 3 bases and J dropped 5 bases, with 10 bases sitting between them.

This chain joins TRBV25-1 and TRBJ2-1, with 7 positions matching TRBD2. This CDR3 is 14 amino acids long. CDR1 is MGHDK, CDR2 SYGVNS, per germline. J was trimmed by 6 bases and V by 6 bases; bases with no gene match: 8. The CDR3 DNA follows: TGTGCCAGCAGGGGGGGACTACGTGGCAATGAGCAGTTCTTC. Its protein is CASRGGLRGNEQFF.